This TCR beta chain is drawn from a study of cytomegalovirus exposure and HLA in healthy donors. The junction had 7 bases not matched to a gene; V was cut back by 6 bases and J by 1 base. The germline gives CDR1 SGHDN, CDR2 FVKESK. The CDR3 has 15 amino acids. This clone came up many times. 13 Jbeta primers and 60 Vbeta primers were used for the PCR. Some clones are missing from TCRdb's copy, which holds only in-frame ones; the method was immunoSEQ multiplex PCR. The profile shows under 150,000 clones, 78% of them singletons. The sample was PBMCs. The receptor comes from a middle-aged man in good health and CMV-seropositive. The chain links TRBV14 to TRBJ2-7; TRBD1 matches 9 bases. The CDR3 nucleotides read TGTGCCAGCAGAACCACAGGGGGCTTATCCTACGAGCAGTACTTC. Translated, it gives CASRTTGGLSYEQYF.